Following are 17 T cell receptor beta chains from one sample sequenced in a study of blood T cell repertoires in COVID-19. Here immunoSEQ multiplex PCR was the method, and the copy in TCRdb shows in-frame clones only, minus some. This table has 180,000 or so clones, 86% appearing once. The sequencing input was peripheral blood. These receptors were taken from a man aged 18-30 years with acute or convalescent COVID-19.

In this sample, this clone turned up once. The chain links TRBV5-1 to TRBJ2-5; TRBD1 matches at 7 bases. J gave up 2 bases and V 7 bases, and 5 bases lay outside the gene matches. Germline CDR1 is SGHRS and CDR2 is YFSETQ. The CDR3 has 13 amino acids. The CDR3 here is CASHWTGQETQYF. CDR3 nucleotide sequence: TGCGCCAGCCACTGGACAGGTCAAGAGACCCAGTACTTC.

This clone has a handful of counts. J is TRBJ1-5 and V is TRBV27; 8 bases line up with TRBD1. Germline values: CDR1 MNHEY, CDR2 SMNVEV (reference sequence). CDR3 length equals 16 residues. The junction had 8 bases not matched to a gene; V was cut back by 5 bases and J by 2 bases. In DNA form, the CDR3 reads TGTGCCAGCAGTAGGACAGGGCATAAGGGCAATCAGCCCCAGCATTTT. This translates into CASSRTGHKGNQPQHF.

Comments on this clone: Distinct nucleotide sequences in the sample also encode this CDR3. The chain links TRBV19 to TRBJ1-6; perhaps TRBD1 as D (5 bases). CDR3 size: 13 residues. The germline gives CDR1 LNHDA, CDR2 SQIVND (reference sequence). V shed 3 bases and J shed 7 bases, with 7 bases lying between them. This CDR3 is CASSINRNSPLHF. The CDR3, as DNA: TGTGCCAGTAGTATTAACAGGAATTCACCCCTCCACTTT.

The genes are TRBV9 and TRBJ2-1, with TRBD1 matching 8 bases. Germline CDR1 SGDLS, CDR2 YYNGEE. CDR3 length equals 15 residues. J was trimmed by 8 bases and V by 1 base; bases with no gene match: 8. CDR3 nucleotides: TGTGCCAGCAGCGTAAGGGCAGGGGGCGGTGATGAGCAGTTCTTC. It encodes CASSVRAGGGDEQFF.

This chain uses TRBV7-8 with TRBJ1-6; 8 nucleotides line up with TRBD1. Trimming cost V 2 bases and J 5 bases; bases outside gene matches: 5. Germline assignment: CDR1 SGHVS and CDR2 FQNEAQ. This CDR3 has 16 residues. The CDR3 nucleotides read TGTGCCAGCAGCTTACGGACAGGGTTGGATAATTCACCCCTCCACTTT. Its translation is CASSLRTGLDNSPLHF.

This clone was seen more than once but under ten times. Other DNA sequences in this sample translate to the same CDR3. J is TRBJ1-1 and V is TRBV12-3 or TRBV12-4, with D maybe TRBD1 (6 bases). Trimming shortened V by 3 bases and J by 5 bases, and 10 bases separated the two germline ends. The CDR3 contains 13 residues. In DNA, the CDR3 is TGTGCCAGCAGTTTGTACAGGGATACTGAAGCTTTCTTT. This codes for CASSLYRDTEAFF.

The V call is TRBV30, the J call TRBJ1-5, with D hard to call. This CDR3 is 12 amino acids long. CDR1 GTSNPN and CDR2 SVGIG come from the germline V gene (reference sequence). V lost 3 bases and J 7 bases, leaving 10 bases between the germline ends. The DNA of the CDR3 is TGTGCCTGGAGCGCGCAGCGACAGCCCCAGCATTTT. Amino acids: CAWSAQRQPQHF.

The chain couples TRBV5-1 to TRBJ2-1; 7 nucleotides align to TRBD1. The germline V gene has CDR1 SGHRS and CDR2 YFSETQ. With 3 bases clipped from V and 1 base from J, the junction kept 4 bases outside the gene matches. The CDR3 is 15 amino acids. The CDR3 reads CASSSGTASYNEQFF. CDR3 DNA: TGCGCCAGCAGCTCAGGGACAGCTTCCTACAATGAGCAGTTCTTC.

The chain links TRBV5-8 to TRBJ2-7, with D possibly being TRBD2 (6 bases). V was trimmed by 4 bases and J by 4 bases, leaving 12 bases between them. Germline CDR1 reads SGHTS; CDR2 reads YDEGEE. This CDR3 region has 13 residues. CDR3 loop: CASSPGEWYEQYF. CDR3 in DNA: TGTGCCAGCAGCCCGGGGGAATGGTACGAGCAGTACTTC. Full variable domain (outside the CDR3, taken from reference TRBV5-8 and TRBJ2-7): EAGVTQSPTHLIKTRGQQATLRCSPISGHTSVYWYQQALGLGLQFLLWYDEGEERNRGNFPPRFSGRQFPNYSSELNVNALELEDSALYLCASSPGEWYEQYFGPGTRLTVT.

The CDR3 here is CASSYTSGYEQYF. In DNA, the CDR3 is TGTGCCAGCAGCTATACTAGCGGGTACGAGCAGTACTTC. The genes are TRBV11-1 and TRBJ2-7; 9 positions match TRBD2. V shed 4 bases and J 4 bases; nucleotides not matched to a gene: 2. Germline V gene sequence: CDR1 SGHAT, CDR2 FQDESV (reference sequence). The CDR3 is made up of 13 amino acids.

A word on this clone: The same CDR3 can be traced to other DNA sequences in this sample. The chain carries TRBV27 and TRBJ2-2; D perhaps matches TRBD2 (5 bases). The CDR3 is 13 residues long. Germline V gene lookup returns CDR1 MNHEY and CDR2 SMNVEV (reference sequence). V was pared by 3 bases and J by 4 bases, with 6 bases between. The CDR3, as DNA: TGTGCCAGCAGTTTCGGAGGCACCGGGGAGCTGTTTTTT. Translated, it gives CASSFGGTGELFF.

The V gene is TRBV30, the J gene TRBJ1-2; D may be TRBD1 (5 bases). Trimming removed 0 bases at V and 5 bases at J, with 7 bases between. Germline V gene data show CDR1 as GTSNPN and CDR2 as SVGIG (reference sequence). The CDR3 contains 12 residues. The CDR3 region is CAWSVREYGYTF. CDR3 bases: TGTGCCTGGAGTGTCAGGGAATATGGCTACACCTTC. The variable domain in full, completed from reference TRBV30 and TRBJ1-2, reads SQTIHQWPATLVQPVGSPLSLECTVEGTSNPNLYWYRQAAGRGLQLLFYSVGIGQISSEVPQNLSASRPQDRQFILSSKKLLLSDSGFYLCAWSVREYGYTFGSGTRLTVV.

For the CDR3, the DNA is TGTGCCAGTAGCATCAATCTTATTAGGGGATCTGGTTCACCCCTCCACTTT. It is translated as CASSINLIRGSGSPLHF. The chain recombines TRBV19 with TRBJ1-6; tentatively, D is TRBD1 (5 bases). V lost 6 bases, J lost 9 bases, and 24 bases lay in between. The CDR3 loop spans 17 amino acids. From germline, CDR1 is LNHDA and CDR2 SQIVND (reference sequence).

CDR3 DNA: TGTGCCAGTAGCTCACCGGGGACAGACGTATTAACTGAAGCTTTCTTT. As protein: CASSSPGTDVLTEAFF. This sequence joins TRBV19 and TRBJ1-1; 7 nucleotides match TRBD1. CDR1 and CDR2 from the germline V gene are LNHDA and SQIVND (reference sequence). CDR3 length equals 16 residues. V was clipped by 6 bases and J by 5 bases; unmatched bases: 15.

The chain links TRBV6-6 to TRBJ1-6; TRBD1 agrees at 9 bases. Germline V gives CDR1 MNHNY, CDR2 SVGAGI (reference sequence). J gave up 7 bases and V 2 bases, and 3 bases lay outside the gene matches. This CDR3 has 15 amino acids. The CDR3 protein is CASSYRDRGNSPLHF. The DNA for the CDR3 is TGTGCCAGCAGTTACCGCGACAGGGGGAATTCACCCCTCCACTTT.

This clone has only one observation. CDR3 coding DNA: TGCGCCAGCAGCTTGGTTACTAGCGGGGGGGCCTTTTCCTACAATGAGCAGTTCTTC. Its protein is CASSLVTSGGAFSYNEQFF. This chain uses TRBV5-1 with TRBJ2-1; 13 bases are shared with TRBD2. Looked up from germline, CDR1 is SGHRS and CDR2 is YFSETQ. The CDR3 totals 19 residues. The V segment lost 0 bases and the J segment 1 base; nucleotides outside the gene matches: 7.

This chain joins TRBV5-8 and TRBJ2-5; D might be TRBD1 (5 bases). CDR1 SGHTS and CDR2 YDEGEE come from the germline V gene. V gave up 0 bases and J gave up 4 bases, with 13 bases separating them. The CDR3 runs 15 residues. The CDR3 DNA is TGTGCCAGCAGCTTGGCTTTGGCAGGGTCAGAGACCCAGTACTTC. Translating gives CASSLALAGSETQYF. Combining the CDR3 with reference TRBV5-8 and TRBJ2-5 gives the whole variable domain EAGVTQSPTHLIKTRGQQATLRCSPISGHTSVYWYQQALGLGLQFLLWYDEGEERNRGNFPPRFSGRQFPNYSSELNVNALELEDSALYLCASSLALAGSETQYFGPGTRLLVL.